These T cell receptor beta chains were read from a single sample in a study of blood T cell repertoires in COVID-19. Method: immunoSEQ multiplex PCR; TCRdb's copy keeps in-frame clones and lacks some. The sample contains 250,000 to 300,000 clones, about nine tenths of which appear only once. Material for sequencing was peripheral blood. These receptors were taken from a woman between 50 and 59 years old who had recovered from COVID-19. CDR3s include the opening cysteine and the closing phenylalanine or tryptophan. Fields, in order: V gene, J gene, CDR3 length, clone size, D gene, CDR3 protein, CDR3 DNA. The D gene is left open where the match is weak. Only some rows state a clone size, as once, few, many or a class for expanded clones.

TRBV19	TRBJ2-6	16	few	NA	CASSRTVTLGANVLTF	TGTGCCAGTAGTAGAACAGTAACGCTCGGGGCCAACGTCCTGACTTTC
TRBV4-2	TRBJ1-2	14	NA	TRBD1	CASSPSRDRGGYTF	TGTGCCAGCAGCCCAAGCCGGGACAGGGGTGGCTACACCTTC
TRBV27	TRBJ1-1	15	NA	TRBD1	CASSLRDRGNTEAFF	TGTGCCAGCAGTCTAAGGGACAGGGGAAACACTGAAGCTTTCTTT
TRBV9	TRBJ2-7	14	NA	TRBD1	CASSTAGQGYEQYF	TGTGCCAGCAGCACGGCGGGACAGGGCTACGAGCAGTACTTC
TRBV3-1/TRBV3-2	TRBJ2-7	15	NA	TRBD1	CASSLGQGGTLKQYF	TGTGCCAGCAGCCTAGGACAGGGGGGCACCCTAAAGCAGTACTTC
TRBV4-2	TRBJ1-2	14	NA	NA	CASSLGGEDYGYTF	TGTGCCAGCAGCCTCGGGGGGGAGGACTATGGCTACACCTTC
TRBV15	TRBJ2-7	13	NA	NA	CATSRETTHEQYF	TGTGCCACCAGCAGAGAAACTACCCACGAGCAGTACTTC
TRBV18	TRBJ2-2	16	NA	TRBD2	CASSLSSGTNTGELFF	TGTGCCAGCTCACTTTCTAGCGGAACGAACACCGGGGAGCTGTTTTTT
TRBV19	TRBJ2-7	14	NA	NA	CASSIVGLSYEQYF	TGTGCCAGTAGTATAGTGGGCCTCTCCTACGAGCAGTACTTC
TRBV9	TRBJ1-3	16	NA	NA	CASSPRASFLGNTIYF	TGTGCCAGCAGCCCGCGGGCTTCCTTTTTGGGAAACACCATATATTTT
TRBV11-2	TRBJ1-5	17	few	TRBD1	CASSFPDRGFRNQPQHF	TGTGCCAGCAGCTTCCCGGACAGGGGGTTTCGCAATCAGCCCCAGCATTTT
TRBV6-5	TRBJ2-5	15	NA	TRBD2	CASSSFTGGQETQYF	TGTGCCAGCAGTTCCTTTACCGGGGGGCAAGAGACCCAGTACTTC
TRBV2	TRBJ2-3	16	NA	TRBD2	CASSDPGLGGLDTQYF	TGTGCCAGCAGCGATCCGGGACTAGGGGGTCTAGATACGCAGTATTTT
TRBV2	TRBJ1-2	14	NA	TRBD1	CASRLARGNYGYTF	TGTGCCAGCAGGCTGGCCAGGGGGAACTATGGCTACACCTTC
TRBV20-1	TRBJ1-2	9	NA	NA	CSAPSGYTF	TGCAGTGCCCCGTCTGGCTACACCTTC
TRBV19	TRBJ1-1	13	NA	NA	CASSINRETEAFF	TGTGCCAGTAGTATAAACAGGGAGACTGAAGCTTTCTTT
TRBV7-8	TRBJ2-7	15	NA	NA	CASSLGRRFSNEQYF	TGTGCCAGCAGCTTAGGGCGGCGTTTTAGCAACGAGCAGTACTTC
TRBV28	TRBJ2-7	16	NA	TRBD2	CASSLRTSGKSYEQYF	TGTGCCAGCAGTCTTCGGACTAGCGGGAAGTCCTACGAGCAGTACTTC
TRBV11-2	TRBJ1-2	18	NA	NA	CASSLIRGGFNQGYGYTF	TGTGCCAGCAGCTTAATCCGGGGGGGGTTCAACCAGGGGTATGGCTACACCTTC
TRBV20-1	TRBJ2-5	16	NA	TRBD1	CSASLQGARAQETQYF	TGCAGTGCAAGTCTACAGGGGGCGCGGGCCCAAGAGACCCAGTACTTC
TRBV4-3	TRBJ1-6	15	NA	NA	CASSQETGKHSPLHF	TGCGCCAGCAGCCAAGAGACGGGGAAGCATTCACCCCTCCACTTT
TRBV28	TRBJ1-5	15	NA	NA	CASTLGWQGSQPQHF	TGTGCCAGCACCTTGGGATGGCAGGGGAGCCAGCCCCAGCATTTT
TRBV9	TRBJ2-7	14	NA	NA	CASSVGGRGYEQYF	TGTGCCAGCAGCGTAGGAGGGAGGGGGTACGAGCAGTACTTC
TRBV27	TRBJ1-1	19	NA	TRBD1	CASSPYRGGTGGRGTEAFF	TGTGCCAGCAGTCCATATCGGGGCGGGACAGGGGGTAGGGGTACTGAAGCTTTCTTT
TRBV30	TRBJ2-7	15	NA	TRBD1	CSGRTGRGPPWEQYF	TGTTCTGGGAGGACGGGCAGGGGGCCCCCCTGGGAGCAGTACTTC
TRBV7-2	TRBJ2-3	13	few	NA	CASSFMAKDTQYF	TGTGCCAGCAGCTTTATGGCAAAAGATACGCAGTATTTT
TRBV7-2	TRBJ1-1	12	NA	TRBD1	CASSSRGPEAFF	TGTGCCAGCAGCTCCAGGGGGCCTGAAGCTTTCTTT
TRBV9	TRBJ2-3	16	NA	TRBD1	CASSARQGTVTDTQYF	TGTGCCAGCAGCGCCAGACAGGGGACGGTCACAGATACGCAGTATTTT
TRBV4-3	TRBJ1-2	13	NA	TRBD1	CASSLQQGDGYTF	TGCGCCAGCAGCCTACAACAGGGGGATGGCTACACCTTC
TRBV9	TRBJ1-1	13	once	NA	CASSQDMNTEAFF	TGTGCCAGCAGCCAGGACATGAACACTGAAGCTTTCTTT
TRBV2	TRBJ1-4	16	once	NA	CASREGYSQVDEKLFF	TGTGCCAGCAGGGAGGGATACTCGCAAGTAGATGAAAAACTGTTTTTT
TRBV7-2	TRBJ2-1	16	NA	TRBD2	CASSLNGGGPYNEQFF	TGTGCCAGCAGCTTAAACGGGGGGGGCCCCTACAATGAGCAGTTCTTC
TRBV10-3	TRBJ2-7	14	NA	NA	CAIREALMGGEQYF	TGTGCCATCAGAGAGGCCCTTATGGGAGGCGAGCAGTACTTC
TRBV29-1	TRBJ2-1	14	NA	NA	CSASTGSSYNEQFF	TGCAGCGCGAGCACAGGGAGCTCCTACAATGAGCAGTTCTTC
TRBV5-1	TRBJ2-2	18	once	TRBD2	CASSSGLAGDRNTGELFF	TGCGCCAGCAGCTCCGGACTAGCGGGAGATCGCAACACCGGGGAGCTGTTTTTT
TRBV9	TRBJ2-5	13	NA	NA	CASSGQGVATQYF	TGTGCCAGCAGCGGTCAAGGGGTGGCGACCCAGTACTTC
TRBV18	TRBJ2-1	15	NA	TRBD2	CASSPSGGTYNEQFF	TGTGCCAGCTCACCTAGCGGGGGAACCTACAATGAGCAGTTCTTC
TRBV7-2	TRBJ2-5	16	NA	NA	CASSPVGEVNQETQYF	TGTGCCAGCAGCCCGGTAGGAGAAGTAAACCAAGAGACCCAGTACTTC
TRBV4-1	TRBJ1-1	13	NA	TRBD1	CASRGQGDTEAFF	TGCGCCAGCAGGGGACAGGGAGACACTGAAGCTTTCTTT
TRBV24-1	TRBJ2-1	13	NA	TRBD2	CATGTSDNNEQFF	TGTGCCACCGGGACTAGCGACAACAATGAGCAGTTCTTC
TRBV27	TRBJ2-1	15	NA	NA	CASSLFSLAYNEQFF	TGTGCCAGCAGTTTATTTAGCCTAGCATACAATGAGCAGTTCTTC
TRBV7-9	TRBJ1-1	15	NA	NA	CASSPLVGVRTEAFF	TGTGCCAGCAGCCCCCTAGTCGGGGTCCGCACTGAAGCTTTCTTT
TRBV9	TRBJ2-1	14	NA	TRBD2	CASSVRTSWDEQFF	TGTGCCAGCAGCGTCAGGACTAGCTGGGATGAGCAGTTCTTC